This T cell receptor beta chain was recorded in a study of blood T cells in healthy people across ages. Overall study context: The capture of about one barcoded beta molecule per two T cells was achieved by template switching. Overall study findings and caveats: Versus aged donors, long-lived donors had higher diversity and more naive CD4+ cells. Estimated diversity that came from one million T cells was considered an underestimate. With unsorted PBMCs, a conclusive comparison of naive versus antigen-experienced cells was not possible.

The sample holds one count of this clonotype. The antigen is undetermined. Trimming pared 2 bases from V and 5 bases from J, leaving 3 bases between. The CDR3 runs 12 residues. In germline, CDR1 is LNHNV, CDR2 YYDKDF (reference sequence). Next came a second PCR, run for about 6 to 11 cycles, which used a sample-barcoded 5' primer along with a J-beta primer mix. Each CDR3 protein is one row after TCRdb ran MiXCR on the 5' RACE reads. The data show hundreds of thousands of distinct CDR3 sequences, just over 55% seen once. Sequencing input: blood. This chain connects TRBV15 to TRBJ1-4; D not resolved. This sequence was found in a man aged 35-49 years in good health. CDR3 region: CATSRTNEKLFF. CDR3 in DNA: TGTGCCACCAGCAGAACAAATGAAAAACTGTTTTTT.